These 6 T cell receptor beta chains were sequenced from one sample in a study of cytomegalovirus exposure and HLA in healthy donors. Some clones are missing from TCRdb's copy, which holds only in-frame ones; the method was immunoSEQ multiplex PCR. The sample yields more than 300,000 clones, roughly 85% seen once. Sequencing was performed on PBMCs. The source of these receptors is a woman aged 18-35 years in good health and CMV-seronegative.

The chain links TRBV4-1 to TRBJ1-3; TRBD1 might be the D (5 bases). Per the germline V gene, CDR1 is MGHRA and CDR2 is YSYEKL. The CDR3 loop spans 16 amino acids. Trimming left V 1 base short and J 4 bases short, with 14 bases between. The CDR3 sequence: CASSQVGTPSGNTIYF. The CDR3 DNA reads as TGCGCCAGCAGCCAAGTCGGGACTCCGAGCGGAAACACCATATATTTT.

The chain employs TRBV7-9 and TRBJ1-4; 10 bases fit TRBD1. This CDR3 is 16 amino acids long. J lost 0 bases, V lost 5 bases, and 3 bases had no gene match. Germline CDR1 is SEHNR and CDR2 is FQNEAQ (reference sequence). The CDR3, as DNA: TGTGCCAGCAGCGGGACAGGGGTCGCAACTAATGAAAAACTGTTTTTT. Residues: CASSGTGVATNEKLFF.

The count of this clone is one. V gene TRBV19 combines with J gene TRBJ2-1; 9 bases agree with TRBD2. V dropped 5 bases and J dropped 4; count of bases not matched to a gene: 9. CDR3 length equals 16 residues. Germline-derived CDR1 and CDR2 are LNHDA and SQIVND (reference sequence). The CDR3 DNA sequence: TGTGCCAGTAGTCCCCCGGGACTAGCAGATTACAATGAGCAGTTCTTC. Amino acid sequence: CASSPPGLADYNEQFF.

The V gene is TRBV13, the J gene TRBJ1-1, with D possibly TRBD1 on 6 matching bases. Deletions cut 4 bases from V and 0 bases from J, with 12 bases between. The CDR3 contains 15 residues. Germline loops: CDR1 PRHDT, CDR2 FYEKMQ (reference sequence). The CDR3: CASSSSDRMNTEAFF. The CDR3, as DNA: TGTGCCAGCAGCTCATCGGACAGAATGAACACTGAAGCTTTCTTT.

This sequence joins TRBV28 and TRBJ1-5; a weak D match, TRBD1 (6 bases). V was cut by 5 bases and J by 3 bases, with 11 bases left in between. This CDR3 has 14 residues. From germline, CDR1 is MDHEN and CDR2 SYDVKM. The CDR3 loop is CASSLQGNNQPQHF. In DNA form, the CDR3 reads TGTGCCAGCAGTCTACAGGGTAACAATCAGCCCCAGCATTTT.

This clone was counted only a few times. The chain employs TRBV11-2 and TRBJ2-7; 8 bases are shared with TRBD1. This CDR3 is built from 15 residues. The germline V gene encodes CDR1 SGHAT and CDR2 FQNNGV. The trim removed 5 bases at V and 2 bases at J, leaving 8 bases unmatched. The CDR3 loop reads CASSQSRDRPYEQYF. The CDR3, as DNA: TGTGCCAGCAGCCAAAGCCGGGACAGGCCCTACGAGCAGTACTTC.